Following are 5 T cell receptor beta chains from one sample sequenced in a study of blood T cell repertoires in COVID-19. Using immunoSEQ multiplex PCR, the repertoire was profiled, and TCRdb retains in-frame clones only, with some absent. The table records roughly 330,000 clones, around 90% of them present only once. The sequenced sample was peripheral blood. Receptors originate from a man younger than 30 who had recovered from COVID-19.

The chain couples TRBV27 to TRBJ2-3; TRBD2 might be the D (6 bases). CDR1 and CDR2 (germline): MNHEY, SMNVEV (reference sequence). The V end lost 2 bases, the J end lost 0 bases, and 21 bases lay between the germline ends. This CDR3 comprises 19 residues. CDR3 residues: CASSLSGWVRGASTDTQYF. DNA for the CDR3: TGTGCCAGCAGTTTAAGCGGGTGGGTTCGTGGGGCGAGCACAGATACGCAGTATTTT.

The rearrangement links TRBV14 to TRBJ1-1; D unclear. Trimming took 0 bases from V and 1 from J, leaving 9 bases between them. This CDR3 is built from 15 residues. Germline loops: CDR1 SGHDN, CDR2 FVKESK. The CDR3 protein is CASSQESRGNTEAFF. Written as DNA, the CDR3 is TGTGCCAGCAGCCAAGAATCACGGGGGAACACTGAAGCTTTCTTT.

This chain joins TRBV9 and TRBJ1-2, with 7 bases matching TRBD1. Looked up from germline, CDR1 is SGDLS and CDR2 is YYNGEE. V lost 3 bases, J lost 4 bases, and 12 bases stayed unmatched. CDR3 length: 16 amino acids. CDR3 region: CASSGVRDSLPYGYTF. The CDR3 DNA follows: TGTGCCAGCAGCGGCGTCCGGGACAGTCTCCCCTATGGCTACACCTTC.

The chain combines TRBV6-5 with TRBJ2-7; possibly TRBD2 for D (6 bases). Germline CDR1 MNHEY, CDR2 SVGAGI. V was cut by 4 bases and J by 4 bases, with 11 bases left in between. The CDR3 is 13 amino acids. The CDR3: CASSSGGSYEQYF. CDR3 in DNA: TGTGCCAGCAGTTCCGGGGGTTCTTACGAGCAGTACTTC.

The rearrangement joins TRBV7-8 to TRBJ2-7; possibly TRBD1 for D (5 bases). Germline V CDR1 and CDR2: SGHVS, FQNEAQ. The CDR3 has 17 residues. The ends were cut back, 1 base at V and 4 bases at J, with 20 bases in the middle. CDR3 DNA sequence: TGTGCCAGCAGCTTAGAGGAAAGGTGGCAGGGATGGTACGAGCAGTACTTC. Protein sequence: CASSLEERWQGWYEQYF.